A single sample gave rise to the 28 T cell receptor beta chains below, sequenced in a study of shared clonotypes between healthy human individuals. Sequencing was performed with immunoSEQ multiplex PCR; in TCRdb, only in-frame clones are kept and a portion is missing. The data hold 520,000 or so clones, with about four fifths observed a single time. Sequencing was performed on PBMCs. These receptors were obtained from a woman in her thirties or forties in good health. Some clones in this sample may be carry-over from other donors' samples.

The V and J genes are TRBV9 and TRBJ1-4; D is unresolved. The ends were cut back, 3 bases at V and 7 bases at J, with 7 bases in the middle. Per the germline V gene, CDR1 is SGDLS and CDR2 is YYNGEE. The CDR3 has 12 residues. The CDR3 DNA is TGTGCCAGCAGCGAGGAGGGTGAAAAACTGTTTTTT. It yields the protein CASSEEGEKLFF.

Here the CDR3 DNA reads TGTGCCAGCAGTGTGGGACTAGCGGAGACAGATACGCAGTATTTT. This gives the protein CASSVGLAETDTQYF. V and J are TRBV25-1 and TRBJ2-3; 11 nucleotides align to TRBD2. CDR3 length equals 15 residues. J was trimmed by 3 bases and V by 4 bases; bases with no gene match: 3. The germline CDR1 and CDR2 sequences are MGHDK and SYGVNS.

V and J are TRBV12-5 and TRBJ2-2; unclear D gene. Deletions cut 1 base from V and 1 base from J, with 7 bases between. This CDR3 is built from 15 residues. CDR1 is LGHNT and CDR2 is FRNRAP in the germline V gene. CDR3 nucleotide sequence: TGTGCTAGTGGTTTGGGGACCGTGAACACCGGGGAGCTGTTTTTT. Residues: CASGLGTVNTGELFF.

The V call is TRBV19, the J call TRBJ2-5; tentative D call: TRBD2 (6 bases). This CDR3 is built from 15 residues. Germline CDR1 reads LNHDA; CDR2 reads SQIVND (reference sequence). Trimming cost V 6 bases and J 5 bases, with 19 bases left between them. CDR3 sequence reads: CASRNRPASGETQYF. CDR3 DNA sequence: TGTGCCAGTAGGAACAGGCCCGCGAGCGGGGAGACCCAGTACTTC.

The chain employs TRBV7-3 and TRBJ2-2, with D possibly being TRBD1 (5 bases). The CDR3 has 14 residues. CDR1 and CDR2 from the germline V gene are SGHTA and FQGTGA. V lost 5 bases and J 1 base, leaving 8 bases between the germline ends. The chain's CDR3 is CASSRRGNTGELFF. CDR3 coding DNA: TGTGCCAGCAGCCGAAGGGGGAACACCGGGGAGCTGTTTTTT.

This clone has a count of ten or more. The rearrangement links TRBV7-3 to TRBJ2-2; perhaps TRBD2 as D (5 bases). Germline values: CDR1 SGHTA, CDR2 FQGTGA. The V end was cut by 2 bases, the J end by 6 bases, with 10 bases between. The CDR3 totals 14 residues. CDR3 residues: CASSLGSSAGELFF. The CDR3 coding sequence is TGTGCCAGCAGCTTAGGGAGTAGCGCCGGGGAGCTGTTTTTT.

The V and J genes are TRBV9 and TRBJ2-7; possibly TRBD2 for D (7 bases). CDR1 is SGDLS and CDR2 is YYNGEE in the germline V gene. CDR3 length: 16 residues. V lost 0 bases and J 2 bases, leaving 15 bases between the germline ends. CDR3 in DNA: TGTGCCAGCAGCGTAGGGGAGGGGGGATTTGCCTACGAGCAGTACTTC. Translation gives CASSVGEGGFAYEQYF.

The chain joins TRBV7-9 to TRBJ2-7, with D uncertain. Between the trimmed V and J ends, which lost 2 bases and 3 bases, there was a span of 14 bases. This CDR3 has 15 residues. CDR1 and CDR2 (germline): SEHNR, FQNEAQ (reference sequence). The CDR3: CASSLISANNYEQYF. The CDR3 DNA reads TGTGCCAGCAGCTTAATCAGCGCCAACAACTACGAGCAGTACTTC. Full variable domain (outside the CDR3, taken from reference TRBV7-9 and TRBJ2-7): DTGVSQNPRHKITKRGQNVTFRCDPISEHNRLYWYRQTLGQGPEFLTYFQNEAQLEKSRLLSDRFSAERPKGSFSTLEIQRTEQGDSAMYLCASSLISANNYEQYFGPGTRLTVT.

The rearrangement links TRBV5-1 to TRBJ2-3; TRBD2 might be the D (6 bases). CDR1 is SGHRS and CDR2 is YFSETQ in the germline V gene. Trimming stripped 4 bases from V and 0 bases from J, with 9 bases between. This CDR3 has 14 residues. CDR3 amino acids: CASSGGISTDTQYF. The CDR3 region has the DNA TGCGCCAGCAGCGGCGGGATTAGCACAGATACGCAGTATTTT.

The CDR3 reads CATAGTSVTYEQYF. The CDR3 DNA follows: TGTGCCACGGCCGGGACTAGCGTAACCTACGAGCAGTACTTC. V usage is TRBV10-3 and J usage is TRBJ2-7; 10 bases are a match to TRBD2. Trimming cost V 10 bases and J 2 bases; bases outside gene matches: 8. The CDR3 extends over 14 amino acids. Germline CDR1 and CDR2: ENHRY and SYGVKD.

This clone was counted a few times. The rearrangement joins TRBV7-9 to TRBJ1-6; unclear D gene. CDR3 length: 13 amino acids. The V gene lost 5 bases and the J gene lost 1 base, with 3 bases spanning the gap. Germline V gene lookup returns CDR1 SEHNR and CDR2 FQNEAQ (reference sequence). CDR3 loop: CASSLSYNSPLHF. The CDR3 bases are TGTGCCAGCAGCCTATCCTATAATTCACCCCTCCACTTT.

V and J are TRBV18 and TRBJ1-1; no reliable D call. The CDR3 is made up of 16 amino acids. V was shortened by 3 bases and J by 1 base, with 15 bases between the two germline ends. Per germline, CDR1 KGHSH and CDR2 LQKENI. The CDR3 loop reads CASSPQRAWANTEAFF. The DNA for the CDR3 is TGTGCCAGCTCACCCCAGAGAGCGTGGGCGAACACTGAAGCTTTCTTT.

The chain links TRBV10-2 to TRBJ1-2; maybe TRBD1 (5 bases). V lost 2 bases and J 4 bases, leaving 17 bases between the germline ends. Germline V CDR1 and CDR2: WSHSY, SAAADI. This CDR3 is 16 amino acids long. The DNA for the CDR3 is TGCGCCAGCAGTGAGAAAGTTGGGGGGGTAGCCTATGGCTACACCTTC. Its translation is CASSEKVGGVAYGYTF.

On this clone itself: One junction end does not reproduce the germline sequence, and a read error may be involved. V usage is TRBV6-1 and J usage is TRBJ2-7; 10 positions agree with TRBD2. The CDR3 covers 11 residues. The germline gives CDR1 MNHNS, CDR2 SASEGT. CDR3 sequence reads: CASTTSGRANF. The CDR3 DNA reads as TGTGCCAGCACGACCAGCGGGAGGGCGAATTTC.

The DNA of the CDR3 is TGTGCCTGGAGTGCCTTCGACTACTCCTACGAGCAGTACTTC. Translated, it gives CAWSAFDYSYEQYF. The V and J genes are TRBV30 and TRBJ2-7; perhaps TRBD2 as D (5 bases). V lost 1 base to trimming and J lost 0 bases, with 10 bases between them. This CDR3 spans 14 amino acids. Germline values: CDR1 GTSNPN, CDR2 SVGIG (reference sequence). Full variable domain (rest looked up from reference TRBV30 and TRBJ2-7): SQTIHQWPATLVQPVGSPLSLECTVEGTSNPNLYWYRQAAGRGLQLLFYSVGIGQISSEVPQNLSASRPQDRQFILSSKKLLLSDSGFYLCAWSAFDYSYEQYFGPGTRLTVT.

The chain employs TRBV2 and TRBJ2-5; 9 bases line up with TRBD2. The germline gives CDR1 SNHLY, CDR2 FYNNEI. With V trimmed by 4 bases and J by 6 bases, 6 bases remained unmatched. CDR3 size: 14 residues. The CDR3 nucleotides are TGTGCCAGCAGTGCGGCGGGAGGGATCCAGACCCAGTACTTC. Translating gives CASSAAGGIQTQYF.

This clone was counted once. The chain carries TRBV28 and TRBJ1-2; D may be TRBD1 (6 bases). Germline V gives CDR1 MDHEN, CDR2 SYDVKM. This CDR3 contains 11 residues. Trimming pared 10 bases from V and 3 bases from J, leaving 9 bases between. The CDR3 region has the DNA TGTGCCACAGGGACACACTATGGCTACACCTTC. Translated, it gives CATGTHYGYTF.

The chain joins TRBV9 to TRBJ1-1, with 11 positions matching TRBD1. V lost 6 bases to trimming and J lost 1 base; unmatched junction nucleotides: 5. From germline, CDR1 is SGDLS and CDR2 YYNGEE. The CDR3 has 15 amino acids. The CDR3 sequence is CASTRTGGQNTEAFF. The CDR3 DNA sequence: TGTGCCAGCACCAGGACAGGGGGCCAGAACACTGAAGCTTTCTTT.

This clone has only one observation. V gene TRBV10-3 combines with J gene TRBJ2-2, with no clear D. This CDR3 region has 12 residues. Germline assignment: CDR1 ENHRY and CDR2 SYGVKD. V shed 8 bases and J shed 6 bases, with 10 bases lying between them. CDR3 sequence reads: CAIPSRSGELFF. CDR3 DNA: TGTGCCATCCCTAGTAGGTCCGGGGAGCTGTTTTTT.

The chain carries TRBV5-1 and TRBJ2-3, with TRBD2 matching over 13 bases. This CDR3 region has 16 residues. Germline assignment: CDR1 SGHRS and CDR2 YFSETQ. Trimming cost V 4 bases and J 6 bases; bases outside gene matches: 8. As DNA, the CDR3 is TGCGCCAGCAGCCCCCCCGGGACTAGCGGGATGGATACGCAGTATTTT. Protein product: CASSPPGTSGMDTQYF.

This rearrangement joins TRBV11-2 to TRBJ2-1; D unresolved. The length of the CDR3 is 14 residues. Germline values: CDR1 SGHAT, CDR2 FQNNGV. The V end was cut by 6 bases, the J end by 5 bases, with 14 bases between. The CDR3 nucleotides are TGTGCCAGCAGGAAGAAGGGTCCGGACAATGAGCAGTTCTTC. It yields the protein CASRKKGPDNEQFF.

The V call is TRBV4-1, the J call TRBJ2-5; 10 bases match TRBD2. Unmatched junction bases numbered 1, after V lost 4 bases and J lost 2 bases. Germline V gene lookup returns CDR1 MGHRA and CDR2 YSYEKL. This CDR3 contains 14 residues. Here the CDR3 DNA reads TGCGCCAGCAGCCGGGGACTAGCGCAAGAGACCCAGTACTTC. Translating gives CASSRGLAQETQYF.

This chain uses TRBV12-5 with TRBJ2-3; 15 nucleotides align to TRBD2. The CDR3 length is 14 residues. The trim removed 4 bases at V and 15 bases at J, leaving 8 bases unmatched. From germline, CDR1 is LGHNT and CDR2 FRNRAP. CDR3 residues: CASGSGLAGGPIYF. CDR3 coding DNA: TGTGCTAGTGGTTCAGGACTAGCGGGAGGGCCTATCTATTTT.

The chain joins TRBV28 to TRBJ1-4; possible D gene TRBD1, 5 bases. V was trimmed by 6 bases and J by 0 bases, leaving 11 bases between them. The CDR3 contains 15 residues. Germline CDR1 is MDHEN and CDR2 is SYDVKM. Written as DNA, the CDR3 is TGTGCCAGCAGGGGAGGGACTGCAACTAATGAAAAACTGTTTTTT. Translated: CASRGGTATNEKLFF.

The chain couples TRBV20-1 to TRBJ2-7; D gene uncertain. Germline assignment: CDR1 DFQATT and CDR2 SNEGSKA (reference sequence). The CDR3 has 11 residues. The V gene lost 6 bases and the J gene lost 4 bases, with 10 bases spanning the gap. The CDR3 nucleotides read TGCAGTGCCCCTGATTTTTACGAGCAGTACTTC. This gives the protein CSAPDFYEQYF.

This chain links TRBV7-2 with TRBJ2-7; 7 nucleotides agree with TRBD2. The CDR3 runs to 14 residues. J gave up 2 bases and V 5 bases, and 6 bases lay outside the gene matches. The germline gives CDR1 SGHTA, CDR2 FQGNSA. CDR3 DNA sequence: TGTGCCAGCAGCCCTGCTAGCGGTCCCTACGAGCAGTACTTC. This gives the protein CASSPASGPYEQYF.

This clone was detected only a few times. The gene calls are TRBV4-3 and TRBJ2-5; D remains ambiguous. V lost 0 bases to trimming and J lost 4 bases, with 12 bases between them. The CDR3 runs to 15 residues. Germline lookup yields CDR1 LGHNA and CDR2 YSLEER. CDR3 DNA sequence: TGCGCCAGCAGCCAAGATTCGTACGCAGGAGAGACCCAGTACTTC. This translates into CASSQDSYAGETQYF.

The chain uses TRBV6-4 and TRBJ2-1, with 9 bases that match TRBD2. CDR3 length equals 15 residues. Germline CDR1 and CDR2: MRHNA and SNTAGT. V dropped 2 bases and J dropped 2; count of bases not matched to a gene: 1. CDR3: CASSDASGTYNEQFF. As DNA, the CDR3 is TGTGCCAGCAGTGACGCTAGCGGGACCTACAATGAGCAGTTCTTC.